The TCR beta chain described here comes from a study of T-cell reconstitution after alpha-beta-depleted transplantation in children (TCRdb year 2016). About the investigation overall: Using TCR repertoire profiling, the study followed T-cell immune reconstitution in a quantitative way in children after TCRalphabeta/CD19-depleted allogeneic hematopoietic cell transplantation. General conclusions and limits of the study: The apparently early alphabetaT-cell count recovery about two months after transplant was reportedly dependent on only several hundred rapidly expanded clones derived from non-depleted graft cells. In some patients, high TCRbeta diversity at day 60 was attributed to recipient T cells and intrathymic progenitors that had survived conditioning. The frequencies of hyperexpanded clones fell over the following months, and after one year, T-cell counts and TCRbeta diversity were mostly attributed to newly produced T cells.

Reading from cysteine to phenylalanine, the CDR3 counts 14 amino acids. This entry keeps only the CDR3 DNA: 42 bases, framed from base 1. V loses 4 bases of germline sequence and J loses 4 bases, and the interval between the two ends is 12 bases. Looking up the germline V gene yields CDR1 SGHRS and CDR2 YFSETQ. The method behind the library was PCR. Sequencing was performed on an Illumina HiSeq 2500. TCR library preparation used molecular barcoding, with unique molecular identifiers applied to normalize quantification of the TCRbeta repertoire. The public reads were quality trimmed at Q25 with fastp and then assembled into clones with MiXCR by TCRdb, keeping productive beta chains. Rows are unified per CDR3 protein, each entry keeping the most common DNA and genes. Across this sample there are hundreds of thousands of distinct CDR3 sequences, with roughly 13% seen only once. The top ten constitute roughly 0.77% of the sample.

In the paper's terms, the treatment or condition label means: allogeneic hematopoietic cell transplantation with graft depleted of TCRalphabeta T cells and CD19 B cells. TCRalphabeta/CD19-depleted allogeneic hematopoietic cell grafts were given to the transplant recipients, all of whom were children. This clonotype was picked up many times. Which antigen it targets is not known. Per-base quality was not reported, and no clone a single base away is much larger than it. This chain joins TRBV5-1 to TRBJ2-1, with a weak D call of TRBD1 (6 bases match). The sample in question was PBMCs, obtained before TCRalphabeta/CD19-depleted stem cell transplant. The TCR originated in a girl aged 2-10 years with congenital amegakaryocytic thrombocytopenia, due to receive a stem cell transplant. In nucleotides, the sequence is TGCGCCAGCAGCGTGAGAGGGGGTTACAATGAGCAGTTCTTC. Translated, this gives CASSVRGGYNEQFF.